The sample holds many counts of the clone carrying this TCR beta chain. Its antigen is not known. This record belongs to a study of CD8 T cells in ankylosing spondylitis. Study results and limitations: The authors reported significant enrichment of disease-linked clones in matched ankylosing spondylitis synovial fluid. A TCR beta motif of eight highly homologous variants appeared characteristic of ankylosing spondylitis blood. CD8+ cells made up the disease-linked clones, which were relatively rare in peripheral blood.

Using quantitative 5'-RACE with molecular barcodes, the authors made TCR beta libraries. From the 5' RACE reads, TCRdb called clonotypes with MiXCR, one entry per CDR3 protein. The repertoire has roughly 38,000 distinct CDR3 sequences, about a tenth of them found once; the top ten carry 15% to 20%. CDR3 length: 14 residues. Germline CDR1 reads DFQATT; CDR2 reads SNEGSKA (reference sequence). J was trimmed by 4 bases and V by 0 bases; bases with no gene match: 5. The V and J genes are TRBV20-1 and TRBJ1-2; TRBD1 matches 7 bases. This clonotype was sampled from a male donor with ankylosing spondylitis or in good health (not recorded which). Material for sequencing was blood, either unsorted or a sorted T cell fraction (not recorded which). The CDR3: CSARDVYRGYGYTF. For the CDR3, the DNA is TGCAGTGCTAGAGACGTATACAGGGGCTATGGCTACACCTTC.